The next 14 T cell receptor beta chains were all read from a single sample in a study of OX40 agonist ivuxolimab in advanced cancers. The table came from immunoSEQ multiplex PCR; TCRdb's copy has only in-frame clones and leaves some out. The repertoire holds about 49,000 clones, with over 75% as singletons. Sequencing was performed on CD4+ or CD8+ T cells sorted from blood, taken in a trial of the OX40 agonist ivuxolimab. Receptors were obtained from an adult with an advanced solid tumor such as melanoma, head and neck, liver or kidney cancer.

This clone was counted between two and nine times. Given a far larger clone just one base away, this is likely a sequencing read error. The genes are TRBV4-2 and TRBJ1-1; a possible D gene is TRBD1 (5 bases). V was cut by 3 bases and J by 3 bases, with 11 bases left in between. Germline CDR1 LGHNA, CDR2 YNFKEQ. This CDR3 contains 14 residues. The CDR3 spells CASSQFPGYTEAFF. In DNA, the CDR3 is TGTGCCAGCAGCCAGTTCCCAGGGTACACTGAAGCTTTCTTT.

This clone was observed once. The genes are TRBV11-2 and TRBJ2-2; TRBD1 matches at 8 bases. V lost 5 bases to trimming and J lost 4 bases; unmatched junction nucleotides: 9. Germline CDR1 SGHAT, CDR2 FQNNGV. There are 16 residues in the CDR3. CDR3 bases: TGTGCCAGCAGCCGACGGCAGGGGGCCTCCACCGGGGAGCTGTTTTTT. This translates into CASSRRQGASTGELFF.

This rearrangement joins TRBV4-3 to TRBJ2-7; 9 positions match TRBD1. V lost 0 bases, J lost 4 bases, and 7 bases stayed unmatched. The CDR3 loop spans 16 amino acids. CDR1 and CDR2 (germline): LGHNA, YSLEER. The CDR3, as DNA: TGCGCCAGCAGCCAAGATTTAACAGGGGGCGGGTACGAGCAGTACTTC. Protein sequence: CASSQDLTGGGYEQYF.

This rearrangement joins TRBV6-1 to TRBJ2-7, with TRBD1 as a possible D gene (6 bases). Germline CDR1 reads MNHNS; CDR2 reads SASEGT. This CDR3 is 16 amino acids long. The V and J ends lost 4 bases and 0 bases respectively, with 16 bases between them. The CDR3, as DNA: TGTGCCAGCAGTGCGAGCACCGGGACAATCTCCTACGAGCAGTACTTC. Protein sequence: CASSASTGTISYEQYF.

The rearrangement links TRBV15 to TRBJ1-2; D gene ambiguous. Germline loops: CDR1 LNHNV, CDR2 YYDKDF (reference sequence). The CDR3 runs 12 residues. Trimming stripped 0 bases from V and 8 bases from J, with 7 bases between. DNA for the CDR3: TGTGCCACCAGCAGAGATTCGTCGGGCTACACCTTC. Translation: CATSRDSSGYTF.

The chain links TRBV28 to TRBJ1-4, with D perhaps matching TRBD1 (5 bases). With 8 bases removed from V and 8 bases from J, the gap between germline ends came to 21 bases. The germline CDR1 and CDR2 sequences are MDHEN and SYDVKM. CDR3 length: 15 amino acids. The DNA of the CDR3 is TGTGCCAGCCGTCAGGGCGGGACCGTGGGGGAAAAACTGTTTTTT. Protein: CASRQGGTVGEKLFF.

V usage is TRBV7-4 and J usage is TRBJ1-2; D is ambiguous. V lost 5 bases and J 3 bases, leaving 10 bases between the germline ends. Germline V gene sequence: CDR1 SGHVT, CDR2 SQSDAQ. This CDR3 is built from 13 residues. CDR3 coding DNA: TGTGCCAGCAGCGGCAGAACCGACTATGGCTACACCTTC. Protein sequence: CASSGRTDYGYTF. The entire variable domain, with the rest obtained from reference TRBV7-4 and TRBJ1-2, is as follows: GAGVSQSPRYKVAKRGRDVALRCDSISGHVTLYWYRQTLGQGSEVLTYSQSDAQRDKSGRPSGRFSAERPERSVSTLKIQRTEQGDSAVYLCASSGRTDYGYTFGSGTRLTVV.

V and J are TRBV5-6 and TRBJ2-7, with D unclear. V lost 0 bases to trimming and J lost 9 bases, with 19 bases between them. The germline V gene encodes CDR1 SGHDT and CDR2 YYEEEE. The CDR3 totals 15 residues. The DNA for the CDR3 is TGTGCCAGCAGCTTGGCCGCACTGAAACTACGAGGGCAGTACTTC. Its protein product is CASSLAALKLRGQYF.

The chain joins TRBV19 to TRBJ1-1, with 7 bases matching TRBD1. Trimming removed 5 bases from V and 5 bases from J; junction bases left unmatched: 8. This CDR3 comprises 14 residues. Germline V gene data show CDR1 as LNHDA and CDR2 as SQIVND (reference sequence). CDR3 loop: CASSQQGLGTEAFF. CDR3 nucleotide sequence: TGTGCCAGTAGTCAACAGGGGTTGGGGACTGAAGCTTTCTTT. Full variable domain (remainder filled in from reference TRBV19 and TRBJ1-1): DGGITQSPKYLFRKEGQNVTLSCEQNLNHDAMYWYRQDPGQGLRLIYYSQIVNDFQKGDIAEGYSVSREKKESFPLTVTSAQKNPTAFYLCASSQQGLGTEAFFGQGTRLTVV.

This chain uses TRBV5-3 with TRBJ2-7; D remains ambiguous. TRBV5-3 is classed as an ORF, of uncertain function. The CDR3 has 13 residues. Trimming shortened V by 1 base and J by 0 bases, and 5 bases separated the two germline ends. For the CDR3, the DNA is TGTGCCAGAAGCTTGCGGCCCTCCTACGAGCAGTACTTC. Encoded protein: CARSLRPSYEQYF.

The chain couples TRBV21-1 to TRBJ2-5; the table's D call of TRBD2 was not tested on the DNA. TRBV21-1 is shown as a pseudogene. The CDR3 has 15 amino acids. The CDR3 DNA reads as TGTGCCAGCAGACAACTTAGCGGGAGGGGGGAGACCCAGTACTTC. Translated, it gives CASRQLSGRGETQYF.

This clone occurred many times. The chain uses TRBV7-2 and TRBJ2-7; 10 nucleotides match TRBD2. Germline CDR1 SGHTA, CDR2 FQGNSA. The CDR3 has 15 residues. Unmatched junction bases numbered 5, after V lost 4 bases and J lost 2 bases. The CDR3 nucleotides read TGTGCCAGCAGCTCAACCGGGACTAGCGCCTACGAGCAGTACTTC. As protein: CASSSTGTSAYEQYF. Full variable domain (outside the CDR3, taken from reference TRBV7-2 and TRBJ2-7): GAGVSQSPSNKVTEKGKDVELRCDPISGHTALYWYRQSLGQGLEFLIYFQGNSAPDKSGLPSDRFSAERTGGSVSTLTIQRTQQEDSAVYLCASSSTGTSAYEQYFGPGTRLTVT.

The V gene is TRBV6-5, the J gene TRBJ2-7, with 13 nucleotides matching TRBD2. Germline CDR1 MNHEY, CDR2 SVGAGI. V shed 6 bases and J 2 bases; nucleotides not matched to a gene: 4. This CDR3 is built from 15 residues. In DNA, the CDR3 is TGTGCCAGCAGGCGACTAGCGGGAGGACCCTACGAGCAGTACTTC. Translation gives CASRRLAGGPYEQYF.

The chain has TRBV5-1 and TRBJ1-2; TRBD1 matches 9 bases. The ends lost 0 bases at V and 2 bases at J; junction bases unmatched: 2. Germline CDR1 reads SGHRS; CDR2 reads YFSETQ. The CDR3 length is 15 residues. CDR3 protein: CASSLGTGENYGYTF. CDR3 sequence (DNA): TGCGCCAGCAGCTTGGGGACAGGGGAAAACTATGGCTACACCTTC.